Listed below are T cell receptor beta chains from one sample, sequenced in a study of cytotoxic CD8 clonotypes in ibrutinib-treated CLL. Sequenced by immunoSEQ multiplex PCR; TCRdb stores in-frame clones only, minus some. The sample comprises about 200,000 clones, 65% to 80% of which are singletons, and 5.5% to 7% rests with the top ten. Sequences were derived from PBMCs, sampled after 12 months of ibrutinib treatment. The receptors were gathered from a human donor with chronic lymphocytic leukemia. Both conserved end residues are part of each CDR3. A clone size is listed for some rows: how often the clone was seen (once, few, many), or a class if it is expanded.

CASSSPSGSRRGIQYF TRBJ2-4 few TRBV7-9
CASSRQGSGSYNEQFF TRBJ2-1 - TRBV4-1
CASSLDLQGARTEAFF TRBJ1-1 once TRBV5-1
CASSYGTRGSYEQYF TRBJ2-7 - TRBV7-4
CASSRAGQDEKLFF TRBJ1-4 - TRBV5-1
CASSLVRQETQYF TRBJ2-5 - TRBV7-2
CASSFGESKPLEQYF TRBJ2-7 - TRBV5-8
CASSLGGLQTQYF TRBJ2-3 - TRBV7-9
CASRDRSNQPQHF TRBJ1-5 - TRBV19
CASSEPGEQYF TRBJ2-7 - TRBV2
CATTAAGAGGANVLTF TRBJ2-6 - TRBV7-3
CASSKGVRATTGYTF TRBJ1-2 - TRBV21-1
CSVGREYGYTF TRBJ1-2 - TRBV29-1
CASSRDRNEKLFF TRBJ1-4 few TRBV27
CAHPGAELMNYGYTF TRBJ1-2 once TRBV6-1
CASRGQINQPQHF TRBJ1-5 few TRBV6-1
CASSLRARDTEAFF TRBJ1-1 - TRBV7-9
CASSIHSNTEAFF TRBJ1-1 - TRBV7-3
CASSSHNEKLFF TRBJ1-4 - TRBV5-4
CASRRRVPDTQYF TRBJ2-3 once TRBV28
CAISERGQVHYPKGTEAFF TRBJ1-1 - TRBV10-3
CAWSRINTEAFF TRBJ1-1 - TRBV30
CASSEGRPPTRYEQYF TRBJ2-7 - TRBV6-1
CASAGPNTEAFF TRBJ1-1 - TRBV28
CASSLTGEGGYTF TRBJ1-2 - TRBV6-5
CASSLDRVNTEAFF TRBJ1-1 - TRBV7-9
CASRSHTGELFF TRBJ2-2 - TRBV18
CAWSSLAEPYEQYF TRBJ2-7 - TRBV30
CASSEGASGRTQYF TRBJ2-3 - TRBV6-4
CASSFGGVTTDTQYF TRBJ2-3 - TRBV28
CASSPQGHNQPQHF TRBJ1-5 few TRBV11-2